The source of this TCR beta chain is a study of T cell responses to AZD1222 COVID-19 vaccine. CDR3 length: 13 amino acids. Between the trimmed V and J ends, which lost 4 bases and 1 base, there was a span of 5 bases. From germline, CDR1 is SGHTA and CDR2 FQGTGA. The protocol was immunoSEQ multiplex PCR, while the TCRdb copy is restricted to in-frame clones and leaves out a portion. The sample yields roughly 87,000 clones, 89% seen once. Sequenced here: peripheral blood, sampled 28 days after the second AZD1222 dose. The clonotype comes from an adult who received the AZD1222 COVID-19 vaccine. The chain links TRBV7-3 to TRBJ1-5; no reliable D call. The CDR3 sequence: CASSSTSNQPQHF. The CDR3, as DNA: TGTGCCAGCAGCTCCACCAGCAATCAGCCCCAGCATTTT.